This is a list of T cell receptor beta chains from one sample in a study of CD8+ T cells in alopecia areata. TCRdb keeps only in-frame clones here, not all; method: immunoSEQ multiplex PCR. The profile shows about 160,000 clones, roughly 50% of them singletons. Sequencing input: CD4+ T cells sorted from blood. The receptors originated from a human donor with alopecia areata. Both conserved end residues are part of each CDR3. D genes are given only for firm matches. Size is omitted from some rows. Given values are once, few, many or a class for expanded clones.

DNA: TGCAGCGTGCCAGGTTACACTGAAGCTTTCTTT
CDR3: CSVPGYTEAFF
V: TRBV29-1
size: few
J: TRBJ1-1
D: -

DNA: TGCAGTGTCAATGGCTACACCTTC
CDR3: CSVNGYTF
V: TRBV20-1
size: -
J: TRBJ1-2
D: -

DNA: TGTGCCAGCAGTCTTGCGCGGACAGGCCTTAAGGATGAGCAGTTCTTC
CDR3: CASSLARTGLKDEQFF
V: TRBV28
size: once
J: TRBJ2-1
D: TRBD1

DNA: TGCAGCGCCGCAAGGACAGAGGGGTTACTCTACGAGCAGTACTTC
CDR3: CSAARTEGLLYEQYF
V: TRBV29-1
size: few
J: TRBJ2-7
D: -

DNA: TGTGCCAGCTCACCCCGGACAGAGAACACCGGGGAGCTGTTTTTT
CDR3: CASSPRTENTGELFF
V: TRBV18
size: -
J: TRBJ2-2
D: -

DNA: TGCGCCAGCAGCCAAGACTCCCTCGGAGAGACCCAGTACTTC
CDR3: CASSQDSLGETQYF
V: TRBV5-1
size: few
J: TRBJ2-5
D: -

DNA: TGCAGCGTGACCATGGGTCAGAACTATGGCTACACCTTC
CDR3: CSVTMGQNYGYTF
V: TRBV29-1
size: few
J: TRBJ1-2
D: -

DNA: TGTGCCAGCAGTGAATTCGAGGGTATGAGCAATCAGCCCCAGCATTTT
CDR3: CASSEFEGMSNQPQHF
V: TRBV25-1
size: -
J: TRBJ1-5
D: -

DNA: TGCGCCAGCAGCCCGGACAGGGCCCCCTTCTCTGGAAACACCATATATTTT
CDR3: CASSPDRAPFSGNTIYF
V: TRBV5-1
size: few
J: TRBJ1-3
D: TRBD1

DNA: TGCAGAGGGACGGGACAAGACCACAATGAGCAGTTCTTC
CDR3: CRGTGQDHNEQFF
V: TRBV29-1
size: -
J: TRBJ2-1
D: -

DNA: TGCGCCAGCAGCCAGATTCCGACTAGGGCACATACGCAGTATTTT
CDR3: CASSQIPTRAHTQYF
V: TRBV4-1
size: -
J: TRBJ2-3
D: -

DNA: TGCAGCGTTGCGGACAGTAACTATGGCTACACCTTC
CDR3: CSVADSNYGYTF
V: TRBV29-1
size: few
J: TRBJ1-2
D: -

DNA: TGTGCCAGCAGCTTAGAAGGGGTTCAGCCCCAGCATTTT
CDR3: CASSLEGVQPQHF
V: TRBV7-2
size: -
J: TRBJ1-5
D: -

DNA: TGTGCCAGCAGCTTTCCCCGATGGGGGGGCAGCTCCTACGAGCAGTACTTC
CDR3: CASSFPRWGGSSYEQYF
V: TRBV13
size: -
J: TRBJ2-7
D: -

DNA: TGCGCCAGCAGCTACGGACAGATAGAGACCCAGTACTTC
CDR3: CASSYGQIETQYF
V: TRBV5-1
size: few
J: TRBJ2-5
D: -

DNA: TGTGCCTGGGGGACTAACCGAGCCTACGAGCAGTACTTC
CDR3: CAWGTNRAYEQYF
V: TRBV30
size: once
J: TRBJ2-7
D: TRBD2

DNA: TGTGCCAGCAGCCCCCCGGAGTTTGCGGAGACCCAGTACTTC
CDR3: CASSPPEFAETQYF
V: TRBV28
size: -
J: TRBJ2-5
D: -

DNA: TGCAGCGTCGGGACAGGAGGGGTTCAGCCCCAGCATTTT
CDR3: CSVGTGGVQPQHF
V: TRBV29-1
size: few
J: TRBJ1-5
D: TRBD1

DNA: TGTGCCACCTCGGGACAGGCCTACAATGAGCAGTTCTTC
CDR3: CATSGQAYNEQFF
V: TRBV28
size: -
J: TRBJ2-1
D: TRBD1

DNA: TGTGCCTGGAAGCGGGAGGGCCCCTACAATGAGCAGTTCTTC
CDR3: CAWKREGPYNEQFF
V: TRBV30
size: -
J: TRBJ2-1
D: TRBD2

DNA: TGTGCCACCAGCAAGGGGACAGTCGAAGCTTTCTTT
CDR3: CATSKGTVEAFF
V: TRBV15
size: -
J: TRBJ1-1
D: TRBD1

DNA: TGTGCCTGGAGTGTACGGAGGGAGACCCAGTACTTC
CDR3: CAWSVRRETQYF
V: TRBV30
size: -
J: TRBJ2-5
D: -

DNA: TGTGCCAGCTCACCACAATGGAGCACAGATACGCAGTATTTT
CDR3: CASSPQWSTDTQYF
V: TRBV18
size: -
J: TRBJ2-3
D: -

DNA: TGTGCCAGCAGTCCCGGGGATGGTAGCACAGATACGCAGTATTTT
CDR3: CASSPGDGSTDTQYF
V: TRBV7-9
size: few
J: TRBJ2-3
D: -

DNA: TGCAGCGTTGCTCTGAATCAGGGATCCGGGGAGCTGTTTTTT
CDR3: CSVALNQGSGELFF
V: TRBV29-1
size: few
J: TRBJ2-2
D: -

DNA: TGTGCCTGGAGTGGACTTGTCACGGGGGAGCTGTTTTTT
CDR3: CAWSGLVTGELFF
V: TRBV30
size: -
J: TRBJ2-2
D: -

DNA: TGTGCCAGCTCCACGGGAGACAGCAAACAAGAGACCCAGTACTTC
CDR3: CASSTGDSKQETQYF
V: TRBV7-9
size: few
J: TRBJ2-5
D: -

DNA: TGTGCCTGGAGTGTGTCCAGCCAACACAATCAGCCCCAGCATTTT
CDR3: CAWSVSSQHNQPQHF
V: TRBV30
size: -
J: TRBJ1-5
D: -